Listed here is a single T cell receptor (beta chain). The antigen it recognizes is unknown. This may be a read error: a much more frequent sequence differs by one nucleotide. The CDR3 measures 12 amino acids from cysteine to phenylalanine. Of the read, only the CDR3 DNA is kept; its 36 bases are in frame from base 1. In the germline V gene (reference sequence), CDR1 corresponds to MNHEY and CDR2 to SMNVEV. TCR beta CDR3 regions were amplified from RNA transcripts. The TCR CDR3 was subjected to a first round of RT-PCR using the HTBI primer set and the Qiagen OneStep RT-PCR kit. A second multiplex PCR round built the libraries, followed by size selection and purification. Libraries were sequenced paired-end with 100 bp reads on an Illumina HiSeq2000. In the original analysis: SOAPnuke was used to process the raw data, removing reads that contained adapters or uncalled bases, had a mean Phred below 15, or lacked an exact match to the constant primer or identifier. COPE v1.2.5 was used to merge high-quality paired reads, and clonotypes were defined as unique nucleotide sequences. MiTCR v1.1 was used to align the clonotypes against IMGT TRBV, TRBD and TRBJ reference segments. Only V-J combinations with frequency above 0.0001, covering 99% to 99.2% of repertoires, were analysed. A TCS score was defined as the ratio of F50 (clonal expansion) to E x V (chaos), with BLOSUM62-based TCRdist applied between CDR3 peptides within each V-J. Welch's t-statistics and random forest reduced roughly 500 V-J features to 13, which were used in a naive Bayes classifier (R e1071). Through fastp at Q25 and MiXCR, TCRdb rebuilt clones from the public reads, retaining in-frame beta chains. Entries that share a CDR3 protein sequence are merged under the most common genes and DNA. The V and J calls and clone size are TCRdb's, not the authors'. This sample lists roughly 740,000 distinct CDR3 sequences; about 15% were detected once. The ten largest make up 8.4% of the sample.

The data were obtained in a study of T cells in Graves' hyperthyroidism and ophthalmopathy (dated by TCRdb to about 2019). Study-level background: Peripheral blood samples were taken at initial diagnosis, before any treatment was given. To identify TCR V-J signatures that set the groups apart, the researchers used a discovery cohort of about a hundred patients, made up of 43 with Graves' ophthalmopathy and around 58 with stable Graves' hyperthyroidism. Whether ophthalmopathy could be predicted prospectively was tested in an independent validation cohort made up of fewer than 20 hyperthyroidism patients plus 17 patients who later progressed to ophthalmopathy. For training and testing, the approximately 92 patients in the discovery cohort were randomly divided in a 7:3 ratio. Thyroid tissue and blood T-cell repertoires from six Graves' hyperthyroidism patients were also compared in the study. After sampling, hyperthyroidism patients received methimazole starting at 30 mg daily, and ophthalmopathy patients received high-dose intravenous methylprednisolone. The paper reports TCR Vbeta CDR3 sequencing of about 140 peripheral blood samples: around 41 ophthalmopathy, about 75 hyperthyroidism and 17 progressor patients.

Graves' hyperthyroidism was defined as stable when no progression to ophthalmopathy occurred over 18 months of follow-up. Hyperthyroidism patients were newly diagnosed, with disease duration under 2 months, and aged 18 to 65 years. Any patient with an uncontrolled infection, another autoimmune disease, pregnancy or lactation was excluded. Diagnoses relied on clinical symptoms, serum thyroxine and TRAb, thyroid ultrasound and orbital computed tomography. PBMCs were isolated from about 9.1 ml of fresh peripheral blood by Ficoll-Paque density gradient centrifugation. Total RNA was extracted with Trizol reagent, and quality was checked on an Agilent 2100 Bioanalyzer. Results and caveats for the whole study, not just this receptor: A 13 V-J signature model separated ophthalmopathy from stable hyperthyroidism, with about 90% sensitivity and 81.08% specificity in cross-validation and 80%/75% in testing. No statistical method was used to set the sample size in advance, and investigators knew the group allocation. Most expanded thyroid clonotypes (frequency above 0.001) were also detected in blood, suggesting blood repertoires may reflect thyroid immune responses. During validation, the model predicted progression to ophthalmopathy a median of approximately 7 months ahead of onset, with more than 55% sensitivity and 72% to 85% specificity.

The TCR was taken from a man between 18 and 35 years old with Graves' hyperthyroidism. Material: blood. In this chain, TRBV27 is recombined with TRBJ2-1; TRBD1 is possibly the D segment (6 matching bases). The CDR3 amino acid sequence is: CSSSIQGSEQFF. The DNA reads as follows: TGTTCCAGCTCAATACAGGGAAGTGAGCAGTTCTTC.